This TCR beta chain emerged from a study of shared clonotypes between healthy human individuals. Study context: The study drew on a couple of women and a few men aged 18 to 49 as donors.

Regarding this clone: Other DNA sequences in the sample encode the same CDR3.

The CDR3 has 12 residues. CDR1 SQVTM and CDR2 ANQGSEA come from the germline V gene. V was cut by 2 bases and J by 4 bases, with 6 bases left in between. Genomic DNA of every subset was divided equally among multiple immunoSEQ plates. As handled by the study authors: As immunoSEQ supplied junction-only sequences (without quality scores), filtering differed. Assay used: immunoSEQ multiplex PCR; TCRdb lists only in-frame clones, some missing. The DNA was the basis for D and trimming; V, J and clone size are from that table. The table lists about 490,000 clones, approximately 80% of them singletons. This TCR was sampled from a woman aged 40 to 50 in good health. Some clones in this sample may be carry-over from other donors' samples. The sample comprised PBMCs. The chain has TRBV29-1 and TRBJ2-1, with TRBD1 as a possible D gene (5 bases). CDR3 sequence: CSVERQYNEQFF. The CDR3 coding sequence is TGCAGCGTTGAACGACAGTACAATGAGCAGTTCTTC.